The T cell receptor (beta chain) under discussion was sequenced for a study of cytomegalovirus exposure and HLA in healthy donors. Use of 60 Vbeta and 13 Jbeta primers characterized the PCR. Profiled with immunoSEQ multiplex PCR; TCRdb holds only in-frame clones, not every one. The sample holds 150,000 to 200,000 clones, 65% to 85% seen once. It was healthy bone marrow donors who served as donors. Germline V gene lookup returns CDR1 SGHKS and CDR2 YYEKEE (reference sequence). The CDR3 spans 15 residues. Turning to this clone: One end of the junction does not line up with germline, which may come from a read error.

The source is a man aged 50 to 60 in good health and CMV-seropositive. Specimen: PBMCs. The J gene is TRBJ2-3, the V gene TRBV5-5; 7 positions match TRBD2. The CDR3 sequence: CASSLGSGSTDTQYF. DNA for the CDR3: TGTGCCAGCAGTTTGGGTAGCGGGAGCACAGATACGCAGTATTTT.